What follows are 17 T cell receptor beta chains derived from one specimen sequenced in a study of blood T cell repertoires in COVID-19. Method: immunoSEQ multiplex PCR; TCRdb's copy keeps in-frame clones and lacks some. Among about 130,000 clones listed, less than 90% were seen once. Sample: peripheral blood. The receptors come from an older man with active or convalescent COVID-19.

The chain combines TRBV9 with TRBJ1-5; 7 nucleotides align to TRBD1. With V trimmed by 2 bases and J by 2 bases, 4 bases remained unmatched. This CDR3 region has 15 residues. Germline V gene data show CDR1 as SGDLS and CDR2 as YYNGEE. CDR3 residues: CASSVTGAGNQPQHF. The CDR3 DNA sequence: TGTGCCAGCAGCGTTACAGGGGCAGGCAATCAGCCCCAGCATTTT.

V gene TRBV10-3 combines with J gene TRBJ2-7; D gene unclear. V lost 5 bases and J 4 bases, leaving 18 bases between the germline ends. CDR3 length: 15 amino acids. Per germline, CDR1 ENHRY and CDR2 SYGVKD. The CDR3 loop reads CAISTPTANPYEQYF. Written as DNA, the CDR3 is TGTGCCATCAGTACCCCCACCGCGAACCCTTACGAGCAGTACTTC.

The chain couples TRBV5-1 to TRBJ1-6; 7 bases agree with TRBD1. The trim removed 0 bases at V and 7 bases at J, leaving 4 bases unmatched. This CDR3 comprises 15 residues. Germline assignment: CDR1 SGHRS and CDR2 YFSETQ. The CDR3 DNA sequence: TGCGCCAGCAGCTTGGAACAGGGGCCCAATTCACCCCTCCACTTT. It encodes CASSLEQGPNSPLHF.

This clone appeared a few times. CDR3 sequence: CASSESLAGDGELFF. The CDR3, as DNA: TGTGCCAGCAGTGAGTCCCTAGCGGGAGACGGGGAGCTGTTTTTT. This chain links TRBV6-1 with TRBJ2-2; 10 nucleotides line up with TRBD2. Unmatched junction bases numbered 5, after V lost 3 bases and J lost 7 bases. Germline-derived CDR1 and CDR2 are MNHNS and SASEGT. The CDR3 is 15 residues long.

The chain couples TRBV3-1 (or the pseudogene TRBV3-2) to TRBJ2-7; tentative D call: TRBD1 (7 bases). Germline V lookup: CDR1 LGHDT, CDR2 YNNKEL (reference sequence). The CDR3 runs to 14 residues. The ends were cut back, 1 base at V and 3 bases at J, with 10 bases in the middle. CDR3 protein: CASSQVQGGYEQYF. The CDR3 bases are TGTGCCAGCAGCCAAGTGCAGGGGGGCTACGAGCAGTACTTC.

This sequence joins TRBV5-6 and TRBJ2-2; the match to TRBD1 covers 10 bases. CDR1 is SGHDT and CDR2 is YYEEEE in the germline V gene. This CDR3 has 15 amino acids. V was pared by 0 bases and J by 6 bases, with 2 bases of the junction left unmatched. The CDR3 loop is CASSLVDRGPGELFF. The CDR3 bases are TGTGCCAGCAGCTTGGTCGACAGGGGGCCCGGGGAGCTGTTTTTT.

The V and J genes are TRBV19 and TRBJ1-2; 8 bases match TRBD1. The CDR3 sequence is 13 residues long. J was trimmed by 7 bases and V by 8 bases; bases with no gene match: 9. Germline CDR1 LNHDA, CDR2 SQIVND (reference sequence). CDR3 sequence: CASGYRDRFGYTF. In DNA form, the CDR3 reads TGTGCCAGTGGGTACCGGGACAGGTTTGGCTACACCTTC.

This chain links TRBV14 with TRBJ2-2; no firm D call. CDR3 length: 13 amino acids. V lost 1 base to trimming and J lost 6 bases, with 6 bases between them. The germline V gene has CDR1 SGHDN and CDR2 FVKESK. Written as DNA, the CDR3 is TGTGCCAGCAGCCAAGCGCGTGCCGGGGAGCTGTTTTTT. Its protein is CASSQARAGELFF.

This chain joins TRBV21-1 and TRBJ1-1; TRBD1, the table's D call, was not compared with the DNA. TRBV21-1 is a listed pseudogene. The CDR3 runs 10 residues. The CDR3 region is CASAGAKAFF. As DNA, the CDR3 is TGTGCCAGCGCAGGCGCTAAAGCTTTCTTT.

This clone was detected only once. The chain employs TRBV5-4 and TRBJ1-1, with D perhaps matching TRBD1 (6 bases). Deletions cut 7 bases from V and 0 bases from J, with 10 bases between. Germline assignment: CDR1 SGHNT and CDR2 YYREEE (reference sequence). The CDR3 is 13 amino acids. Here the CDR3 reads CASAWGLNTEAFF. Here the CDR3 DNA reads TGTGCCAGCGCCTGGGGGCTGAACACTGAAGCTTTCTTT.

The chain couples TRBV5-4 to TRBJ1-2, with D uncertain. The germline CDR1 and CDR2 sequences are SGHNT and YYREEE (reference sequence). V lost 4 bases and J lost 4, with 14 bases in between. CDR3 length: 14 amino acids. CDR3 in amino acids: CASSLQAEPYGYTF. The CDR3 DNA is TGTGCCAGCAGCCTGCAAGCGGAACCCTATGGCTACACCTTC.

The chain employs TRBV6-5 and TRBJ2-7, with TRBD2 matching 14 bases. Germline V gives CDR1 MNHEY, CDR2 SVGAGI. The CDR3 contains 15 residues. With V trimmed by 2 bases and J by 6 bases, 3 bases remained unmatched. The CDR3 nucleotides are TGTGCCAGCAGTTACCCGGGACTAGCGGGAGCCGAGCAGTACTTC. Its translation: CASSYPGLAGAEQYF.

This sequence joins TRBV9 and TRBJ2-5; TRBD2 matches 8 bases. V lost 2 bases to trimming and J lost 5 bases; unmatched junction nucleotides: 8. CDR1 and CDR2 (germline): SGDLS, YYNGEE. This CDR3 is 15 amino acids long. The CDR3 region has the DNA TGTGCCAGCAGCGTTGCAGCGGGAGTAGGCGAGACCCAGTACTTC. Residues: CASSVAAGVGETQYF.

This clone was counted between two and nine times. The rearrangement links TRBV19 to TRBJ1-3; the D gene is possibly TRBD1 (6 bases). Germline CDR1 is LNHDA and CDR2 is SQIVND (reference sequence). Trimming pared 2 bases from V and 1 base from J, leaving 15 bases between. The CDR3 runs to 17 residues. DNA of the CDR3: TGTGCCAGTAGTATACCCAGCAGGGGTTGGTCTGGAAACACCATATATTTT. The encoded protein is CASSIPSRGWSGNTIYF.

The sample holds a few counts of this clone. The chain is built from TRBV28 and TRBJ1-4; 8 bases align to TRBD1. Germline CDR1 is MDHEN and CDR2 is SYDVKM. The CDR3 is 15 residues long. V gave up 5 bases and J gave up 4 bases; unmatched junction bases: 6. CDR3 loop: CASSPPTGVNEKLFF. CDR3 coding DNA: TGTGCCAGCAGTCCCCCGACAGGGGTTAATGAAAAACTGTTTTTT.

The chain is built from TRBV10-3 and TRBJ2-7; 7 bases match TRBD1. Germline V gives CDR1 ENHRY, CDR2 SYGVKD. V gave up 3 bases and J gave up 5 bases; unmatched junction bases: 10. This CDR3 has 15 amino acids. The CDR3 DNA is TGTGCCATCAGTGACTCTATGGACAGGTACCACGAGCAGTACTTC. Its translation: CAISDSMDRYHEQYF.

This chain connects TRBV2 to TRBJ2-1; D perhaps matches TRBD1 (6 bases). The CDR3 has 14 amino acids. V was trimmed by 3 bases and J by 8 bases, leaving 14 bases between them. Germline V lookup: CDR1 SNHLY, CDR2 FYNNEI. DNA for the CDR3: TGTGCCAGCAGTGACAGGGGAAAGCTCGATGAGCAGTTCTTC. As protein: CASSDRGKLDEQFF.